These 22 T cell receptor beta chains were sequenced from one sample in a study of vaccination and CD4 T cells after COVID-19. An Oncomine TCR Beta short-read assay was used to sequence the DNA from cultured CD4+ T cells. Investigators obtained genomic DNA by extraction from cultured CD4+ T cells. One entry per CDR3 protein, called by TCRdb with MiXCR from the PCR reads. The data show several thousand distinct CDR3 sequences, over 25% seen once. The antigens of these receptors remain unknown. Treatment indicated: approximately nine-day PBMC culture with coronavirus spike peptide pools or control peptides (ViraFEST assay). According to the study, CD4+ T cells from the unexposed donor were gathered ahead of the COVID-19 pandemic (2011-2018). Sequencing was done on a sample of CD4+ T cells from blood, cultured in vitro. The receptor set was obtained from a human donor in good health.

The J gene is TRBJ2-7, the V gene TRBV19, with 11 bases fitting TRBD1. Germline CDR1 is LNHDA and CDR2 is SQIVND (reference sequence). Trimming at V came to 1 base and at J to 4 bases, leaving 3 bases not matched to a gene. The CDR3 runs to 15 residues. DNA for the CDR3: TGTGCCAGTAGTATAGTGGGACAGGGGGTTTACGAGCAGTACTTC. It is translated as CASSIVGQGVYEQYF.

The chain employs TRBV6-2 or TRBV6-3 and TRBJ1-6; 10 nucleotides align to TRBD1. Trimming cost V 6 bases and J 9 bases; bases outside gene matches: 8. This CDR3 region has 15 residues. Germline V lookup: CDR1 MNHEY, CDR2 SVGEGT. The CDR3 loop reads CASSQGQGGSSPLHF. The CDR3, as DNA: TGTGCCAGCAGCCAAGGACAGGGGGGAAGTTCACCCCTCCACTTT.

This clonotype was seen a handful of times. The rearrangement links TRBV11-2 to TRBJ1-6; TRBD1 matches at 10 bases. Germline V gives CDR1 SGHAT, CDR2 FQNNGV. This CDR3 comprises 14 residues. V shed 5 bases, J shed 7 bases, and the junction held 2 bases outside the gene matches. As DNA, the CDR3 is TGTGCCAGCAGCGCGGGACAGGGGAATTCACCCCTCCACTTT. Amino acids: CASSAGQGNSPLHF.

The chain combines TRBV5-4 with TRBJ2-2; no firm D call. Trimming left V 5 bases short and J 4 bases short, with 12 bases between. Germline values: CDR1 SGHNT, CDR2 YYREEE (reference sequence). The length of the CDR3 is 14 residues. Written as DNA, the CDR3 is TGTGCCAGCAGTGCCCAAGGTGGCACCGGGGAGCTGTTTTTT. As protein: CASSAQGGTGELFF.

The gene calls are TRBV7-9 and TRBJ2-4, with 8 bases that match TRBD1. V was pared by 2 bases and J by 4 bases, with 10 bases of the junction left unmatched. Germline loops: CDR1 SEHNR, CDR2 FQNEAQ (reference sequence). This CDR3 is built from 17 residues. The CDR3 is CASSLTRDRGWKNIQYF. Here the CDR3 DNA reads TGTGCCAGCAGCTTAACTCGAGACAGGGGATGGAAAAACATTCAGTACTTC.

This clonotype appeared once. The J gene is TRBJ1-3, the V gene TRBV5-5; no reliable D call. CDR3 size: 12 residues. Trimming took 1 base from V and 10 from J, leaving 9 bases between them. Germline V gives CDR1 SGHKS, CDR2 YYEKEE (reference sequence). The CDR3 is CASSLKDWTIYF. DNA for the CDR3: TGTGCCAGCAGCTTGAAAGACTGGACCATATATTTT. Full variable domain (rest looked up from reference TRBV5-5 and TRBJ1-3): DAGVTQSPTHLIKTRGQQVTLRCSPISGHKSVSWYQQVLGQGPQFIFQYYEKEERGRGNFPDRFSARQFPNYSSELNVNALLLGDSALYLCASSLKDWTIYFGEGSWLTVV.

The V call is TRBV10-3, the J call TRBJ2-7; 7 nucleotides match TRBD1. The CDR3 consists of 12 residues. In germline, CDR1 is ENHRY, CDR2 SYGVKD. Trimming took 10 bases from V and 1 from J; bases not matched to a gene: 4. The CDR3 sequence: CATETGSYEQYF. The CDR3 DNA sequence: TGTGCCACCGAGACAGGGTCCTACGAGCAGTACTTC.

This clonotype showed up just a few times. The chain uses TRBV9 and TRBJ1-6; possible D gene TRBD1, 6 bases. The CDR3 covers 14 residues. CDR1 SGDLS and CDR2 YYNGEE come from the germline V gene. V was shortened by 0 bases and J by 8 bases, with 9 bases between the two germline ends. The CDR3 is CASSVVGGDSPLHF. DNA for the CDR3: TGTGCCAGCAGCGTAGTAGGGGGGGATTCACCCCTCCACTTT.

By sample share, this clonotype is medium-sized. The gene calls are TRBV7-2 and TRBJ1-6; 7 positions agree with TRBD1. In germline, CDR1 is SGHTA, CDR2 FQGNSA. This CDR3 has 15 residues. V dropped 2 bases and J dropped 7; count of bases not matched to a gene: 5. CDR3 in DNA: TGTGCCAGCAGCTTACAGGGACAGACCAATTCACCCCTCCACTTT. Translated, it gives CASSLQGQTNSPLHF. Together with reference TRBV7-2 and TRBJ1-6, the CDR3 gives the full variable domain: GAGVSQSPSNKVTEKGKDVELRCDPISGHTALYWYRQSLGQGLEFLIYFQGNSAPDKSGLPSDRFSAERTGGSVSTLTIQRTQQEDSAVYLCASSLQGQTNSPLHFGNGTRLTVT.

This clonotype turned up a few times. This chain joins TRBV20-1 and TRBJ2-1; 11 bases are a match to TRBD2. The CDR3 covers 17 residues. Germline CDR1 reads DFQATT; CDR2 reads SNEGSKA (reference sequence). V gave up 2 bases and J gave up 2 bases; unmatched junction bases: 8. The CDR3 nucleotides are TGCAGTGCTAGAAATAGCGGGAGGGCCCTTACCTACAATGAGCAGTTCTTC. It specifies CSARNSGRALTYNEQFF.

Relative to its sample, this clonotype is medium-sized. CDR3 bases: TGTGCCACCAGCAGGGACCTGATCCCTGAAGCTTTCTTT. Translation: CATSRDLIPEAFF. The rearrangement links TRBV15 to TRBJ1-1; D is undetermined. The CDR3 is 13 amino acids. V was clipped by 3 bases and J by 6 bases, with 11 bases between them. Germline V gene data show CDR1 as LNHNV and CDR2 as YYDKDF (reference sequence).

This clonotype was counted a few times. This rearrangement joins TRBV28 to TRBJ1-2; unclear D gene. The CDR3 runs to 13 residues. V was cut by 7 bases and J by 4 bases, with 13 bases left in between. Per the germline V gene, CDR1 is MDHEN and CDR2 is SYDVKM. The CDR3 nucleotides are TGTGCCAGCATCGGGATCTATGTCTATGGCTACACCTTC. It yields the protein CASIGIYVYGYTF.

The chain is built from TRBV5-1 and TRBJ2-5, with D unclear. The CDR3 totals 12 residues. V lost 0 bases to trimming and J lost 1 base, with 1 base between them. Germline lookup yields CDR1 SGHRS and CDR2 YFSETQ. The DNA of the CDR3 is TGCGCCAGCAGCTTGGCCCAAGAGACCCAGTACTTC. Translating gives CASSLAQETQYF.

The chain combines TRBV2 with TRBJ2-7; D gene ambiguous. Germline V gives CDR1 SNHLY, CDR2 FYNNEI. The V gene lost 4 bases and the J gene lost 3 bases, with 13 bases spanning the gap. This CDR3 region has 14 residues. The CDR3 DNA sequence: TGTGCCAGCAGTGCCCCCCTAGAAGGCTACGAGCAGTACTTC. Translation gives CASSAPLEGYEQYF.

This clonotype was counted only a few times. J is TRBJ2-3 and V is TRBV6-1; the match to TRBD2 covers 7 bases. The germline V gene has CDR1 MNHNS and CDR2 SASEGT. Trimming at V came to 6 bases and at J to 5 bases, leaving 11 bases not matched to a gene. The length of the CDR3 is 15 residues. The CDR3 nucleotides read TGTGCCAGCAGCTTTAGCGGGTACCCAGGAGATACGCAGTATTTT. Amino acid sequence: CASSFSGYPGDTQYF.

This clonotype has more than one count but fewer than ten. This sequence joins TRBV7-3 and TRBJ2-1; possibly TRBD2 for D (5 bases). Germline values: CDR1 SGHTA, CDR2 FQGTGA. The CDR3 is 13 residues long. The germline V and J ends were trimmed by 4 bases and 6 bases, with 10 bases remaining between them. In DNA, the CDR3 is TGTGCCAGCAGCTCGGACTTGACCAATGAGCAGTTCTTC. Its protein is CASSSDLTNEQFF.

J is TRBJ2-7 and V is TRBV19; the match to TRBD1 covers 7 bases. V lost 9 bases to trimming and J lost 5 bases; unmatched junction nucleotides: 13. CDR1 and CDR2 from the germline V gene are LNHDA and SQIVND (reference sequence). The CDR3 covers 14 residues. CDR3 protein: CASRRRTGDHEQYF. Written as DNA, the CDR3 is TGTGCCAGCCGTCGACGTACAGGGGACCACGAGCAGTACTTC.

This clonotype has only one observation. In DNA, the CDR3 is TGTGCCAGCAGCTTAGGCCGAGGGGATACGCAGTATTTT. It yields the protein CASSLGRGDTQYF. The V gene is TRBV11-2, the J gene TRBJ2-3; D might be TRBD2 (5 bases). Germline values: CDR1 SGHAT, CDR2 FQNNGV. Trimming cost V 1 base and J 6 bases, with 8 bases left between them. This CDR3 comprises 13 residues. The whole variable domain, filled in from reference TRBV11-2 and TRBJ2-3, reads EAGVAQSPRYKIIEKRQSVAFWCNPISGHATLYWYQQILGQGPKLLIQFQNNGVVDDSQLPKDRFSAERLKGVDSTLKIQPAKLEDSAVYLCASSLGRGDTQYFGPGTRLTVL.

The CDR3 here is CASSQGRTLSSYEQYF. Here the CDR3 DNA reads TGCGCCAGCAGCCAAGGCCGGACATTAAGCTCCTACGAGCAGTACTTC. This chain joins TRBV4-1 and TRBJ2-7; possibly TRBD1 for D (5 bases). V shed 1 base and J shed 0 bases, with 13 bases lying between them. The CDR3 sequence is 16 residues long. CDR1 and CDR2 (germline): MGHRA, YSYEKL.

Remarks on this clonotype: One junction end does not reproduce the germline sequence, and a read error may be involved. The rearrangement uses TRBV7-2 and TRBJ1-5; TRBD1 matches 8 bases. The CDR3 has 16 residues. CDR1 and CDR2 from the germline V gene are SGHTA and FQGNSA. Here the CDR3 reads CASSLEWTGSNRPQHF. CDR3 nucleotides: TGTGCCAGCAGCTTAGAATGGACAGGGAGTAATCGGCCCCAGCATTTT.

The chain is built from TRBV28 and TRBJ2-7, with a possible D match to TRBD2 (6 bases). CDR1 is MDHEN and CDR2 is SYDVKM in the germline V gene. Trimming stripped 9 bases from V and 0 bases from J, with 12 bases between. This CDR3 has 13 amino acids. The chain's CDR3 is CASPREFSYEQYF. The DNA of the CDR3 is TGTGCCAGTCCCCGGGAGTTCTCCTACGAGCAGTACTTC. Based on the CDR3 plus reference TRBV28 and TRBJ2-7, the full variable domain is DVKVTQSSRYLVKRTGEKVFLECVQDMDHENMFWYRQDPGLGLRLIYFSYDVKMKEKGDIPEGYSVSREKKERFSLILESASTNQTSMYLCASPREFSYEQYFGPGTRLTVT.

This clonotype is categorized as medium-sized. This rearrangement joins TRBV20-1 to TRBJ2-3; D possibly corresponds to TRBD2 (6 bases). The CDR3 totals 14 residues. The V end was cut by 5 bases, the J end by 1 base, with 13 bases between. CDR1 is DFQATT and CDR2 is SNEGSKA in the germline V gene (reference sequence). CDR3 nucleotide sequence: TGCAGTGCTCCGAGCCCTAGCGGCACAGATACGCAGTATTTT. Translating it yields CSAPSPSGTDTQYF.